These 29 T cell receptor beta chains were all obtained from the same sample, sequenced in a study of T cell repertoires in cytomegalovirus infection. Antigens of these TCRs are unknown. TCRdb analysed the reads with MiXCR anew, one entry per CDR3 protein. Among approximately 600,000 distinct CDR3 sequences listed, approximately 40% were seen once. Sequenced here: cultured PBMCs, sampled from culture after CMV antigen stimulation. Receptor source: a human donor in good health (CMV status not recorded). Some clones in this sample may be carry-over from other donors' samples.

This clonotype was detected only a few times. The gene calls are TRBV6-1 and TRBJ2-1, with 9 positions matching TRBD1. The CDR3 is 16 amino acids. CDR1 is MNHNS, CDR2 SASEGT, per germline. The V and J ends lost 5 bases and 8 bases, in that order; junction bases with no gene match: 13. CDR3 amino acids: CASSREQGAVFDEQFF. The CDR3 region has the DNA TGTGCCAGCAGTCGAGAACAGGGGGCCGTATTCGATGAGCAGTTCTTC.

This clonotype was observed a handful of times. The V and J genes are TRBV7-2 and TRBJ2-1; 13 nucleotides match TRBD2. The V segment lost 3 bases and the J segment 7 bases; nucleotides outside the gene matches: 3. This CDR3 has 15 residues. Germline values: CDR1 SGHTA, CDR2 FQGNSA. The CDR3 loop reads CASSFLGLAGNEQFF. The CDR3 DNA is TGTGCCAGCAGCTTCTTGGGACTAGCGGGAAATGAGCAGTTCTTC. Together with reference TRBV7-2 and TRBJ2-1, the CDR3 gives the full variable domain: GAGVSQSPSNKVTEKGKDVELRCDPISGHTALYWYRQSLGQGLEFLIYFQGNSAPDKSGLPSDRFSAERTGGSVSTLTIQRTQQEDSAVYLCASSFLGLAGNEQFFGPGTRLTVL.

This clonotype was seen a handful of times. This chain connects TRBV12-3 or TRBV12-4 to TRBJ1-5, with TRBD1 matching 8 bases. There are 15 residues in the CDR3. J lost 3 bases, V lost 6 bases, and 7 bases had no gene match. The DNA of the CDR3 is TGTGCCAGCAGCCGTCAGGGACAGGTCAATCAGCCCCAGCATTTT. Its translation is CASSRQGQVNQPQHF.

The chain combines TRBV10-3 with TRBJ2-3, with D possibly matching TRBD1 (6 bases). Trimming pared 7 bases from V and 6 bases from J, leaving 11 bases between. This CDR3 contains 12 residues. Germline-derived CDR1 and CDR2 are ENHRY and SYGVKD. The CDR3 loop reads CAINGGRDTQYF. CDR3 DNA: TGTGCCATCAATGGGGGCCGGGATACGCAGTATTTT.

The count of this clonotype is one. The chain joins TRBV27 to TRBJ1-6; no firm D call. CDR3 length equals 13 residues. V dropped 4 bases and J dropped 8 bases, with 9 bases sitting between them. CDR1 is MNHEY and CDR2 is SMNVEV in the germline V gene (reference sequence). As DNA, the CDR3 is TGTGCCAGCAGTTGGCAGGAACATTCACCCCTCCACTTT. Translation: CASSWQEHSPLHF.

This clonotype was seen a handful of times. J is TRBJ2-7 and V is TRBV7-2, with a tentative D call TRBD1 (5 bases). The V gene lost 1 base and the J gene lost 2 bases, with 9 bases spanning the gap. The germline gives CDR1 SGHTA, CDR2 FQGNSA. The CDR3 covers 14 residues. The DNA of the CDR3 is TGTGCCAGCAGCTTAGGCATGGGGCCCTACGAGCAGTACTTC. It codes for CASSLGMGPYEQYF.

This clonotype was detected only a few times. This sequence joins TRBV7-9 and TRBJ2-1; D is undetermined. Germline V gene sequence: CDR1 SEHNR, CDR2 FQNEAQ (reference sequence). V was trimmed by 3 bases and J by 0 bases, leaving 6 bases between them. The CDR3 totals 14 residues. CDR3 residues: CASSLKSSYNEQFF. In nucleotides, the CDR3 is TGTGCCAGCAGCTTGAAAAGCTCCTACAATGAGCAGTTCTTC.

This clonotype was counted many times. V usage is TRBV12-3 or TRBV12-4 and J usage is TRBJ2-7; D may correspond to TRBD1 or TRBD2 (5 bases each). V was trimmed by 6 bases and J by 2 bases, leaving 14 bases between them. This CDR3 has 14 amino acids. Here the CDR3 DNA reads TGTGCCAGCAGCTTAAGGGACCGAACCTACGAGCAGTACTTC. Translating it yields CASSLRDRTYEQYF.

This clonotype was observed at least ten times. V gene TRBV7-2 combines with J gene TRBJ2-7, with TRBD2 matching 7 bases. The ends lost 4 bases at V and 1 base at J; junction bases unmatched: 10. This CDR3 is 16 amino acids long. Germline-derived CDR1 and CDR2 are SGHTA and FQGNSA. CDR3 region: CASSSASGVGSYEQYF. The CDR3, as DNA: TGTGCCAGCAGCTCCGCTAGCGGAGTGGGGTCCTACGAGCAGTACTTC. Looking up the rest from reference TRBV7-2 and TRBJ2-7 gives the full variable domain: GAGVSQSPSNKVTEKGKDVELRCDPISGHTALYWYRQSLGQGLEFLIYFQGNSAPDKSGLPSDRFSAERTGGSVSTLTIQRTQQEDSAVYLCASSSASGVGSYEQYFGPGTRLTVT.

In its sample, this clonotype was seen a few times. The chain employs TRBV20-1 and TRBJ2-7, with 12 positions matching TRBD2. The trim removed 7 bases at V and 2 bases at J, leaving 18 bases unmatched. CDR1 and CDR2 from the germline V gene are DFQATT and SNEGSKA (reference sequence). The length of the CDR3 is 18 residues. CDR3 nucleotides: TGCAGTGTATCCCGCGGGACTAGCGGGTCAGGAGGGGCCTACGAGCAGTACTTC. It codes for CSVSRGTSGSGGAYEQYF.

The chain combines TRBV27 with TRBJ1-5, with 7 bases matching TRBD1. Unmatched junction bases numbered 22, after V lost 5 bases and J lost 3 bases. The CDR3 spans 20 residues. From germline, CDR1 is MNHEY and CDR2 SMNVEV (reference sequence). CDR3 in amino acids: CASSPRGTARTGVPNQPQHF. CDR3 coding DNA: TGTGCCAGCAGTCCAAGAGGGACAGCCCGAACCGGGGTCCCCAATCAGCCCCAGCATTTT.

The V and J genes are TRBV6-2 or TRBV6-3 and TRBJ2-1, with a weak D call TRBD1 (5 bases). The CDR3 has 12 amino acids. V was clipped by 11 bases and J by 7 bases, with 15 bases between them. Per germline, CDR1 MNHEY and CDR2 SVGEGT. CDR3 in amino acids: CARKTVGNEQFF. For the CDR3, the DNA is TGTGCCCGCAAGACAGTGGGGAATGAGCAGTTCTTC.

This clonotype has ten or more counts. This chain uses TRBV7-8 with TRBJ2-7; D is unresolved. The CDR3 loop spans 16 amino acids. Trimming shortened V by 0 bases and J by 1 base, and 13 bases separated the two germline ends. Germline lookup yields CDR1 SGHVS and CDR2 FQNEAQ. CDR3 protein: CASSLALVRPSYEQYF. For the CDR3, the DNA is TGTGCCAGCAGCTTAGCGTTGGTGAGGCCTTCCTACGAGCAGTACTTC.

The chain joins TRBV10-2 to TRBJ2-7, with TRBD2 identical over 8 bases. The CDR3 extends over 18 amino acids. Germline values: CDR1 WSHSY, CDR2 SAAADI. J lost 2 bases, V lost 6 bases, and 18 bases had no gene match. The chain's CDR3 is CASSYGFGGRTRPYEQYF. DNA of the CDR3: TGCGCCAGCAGCTATGGTTTTGGCGGGAGGACTAGACCCTACGAGCAGTACTTC.

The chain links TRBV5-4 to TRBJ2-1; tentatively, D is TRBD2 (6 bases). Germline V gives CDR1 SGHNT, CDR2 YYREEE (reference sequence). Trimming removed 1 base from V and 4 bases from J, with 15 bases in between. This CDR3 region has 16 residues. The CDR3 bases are TGTGCCAGCAGCTTGAGGGGAGGCACGTTGTACAATGAGCAGTTCTTC. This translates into CASSLRGGTLYNEQFF.

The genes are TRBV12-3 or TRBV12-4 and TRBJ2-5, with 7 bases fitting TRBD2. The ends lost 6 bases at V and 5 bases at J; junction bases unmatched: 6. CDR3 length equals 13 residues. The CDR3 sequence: CASRKREGETQYF. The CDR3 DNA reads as TGTGCCAGCAGAAAGCGGGAAGGGGAGACCCAGTACTTC.

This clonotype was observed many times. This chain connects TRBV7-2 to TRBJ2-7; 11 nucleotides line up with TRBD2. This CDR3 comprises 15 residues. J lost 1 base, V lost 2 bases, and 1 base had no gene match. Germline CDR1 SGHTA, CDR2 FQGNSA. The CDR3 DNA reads TGTGCCAGCAGCTTACGGACTAGCGGGTCCTACGAGCAGTACTTC. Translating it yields CASSLRTSGSYEQYF.

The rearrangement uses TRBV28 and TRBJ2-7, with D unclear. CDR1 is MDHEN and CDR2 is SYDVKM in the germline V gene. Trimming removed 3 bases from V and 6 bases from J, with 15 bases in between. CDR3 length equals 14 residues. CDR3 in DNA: TGTGCCAGCAGTTTCCTGGGCAAAGGAGTCGAGCAGTACTTC. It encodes CASSFLGKGVEQYF.

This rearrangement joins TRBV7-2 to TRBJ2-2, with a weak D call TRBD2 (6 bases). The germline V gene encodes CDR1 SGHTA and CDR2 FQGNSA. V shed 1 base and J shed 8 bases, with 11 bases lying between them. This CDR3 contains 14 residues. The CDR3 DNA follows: TGTGCCAGCAGCTTAGTTGGAGGGTTGGGGGAGCTGTTTTTT. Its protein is CASSLVGGLGELFF.

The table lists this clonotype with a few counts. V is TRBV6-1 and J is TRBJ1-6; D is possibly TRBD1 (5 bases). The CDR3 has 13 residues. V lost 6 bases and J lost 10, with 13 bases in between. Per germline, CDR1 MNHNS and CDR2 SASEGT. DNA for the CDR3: TGTGCCAGCAGATTCGGGGCAGCGTCACCCCTCCACTTT. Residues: CASRFGAASPLHF.

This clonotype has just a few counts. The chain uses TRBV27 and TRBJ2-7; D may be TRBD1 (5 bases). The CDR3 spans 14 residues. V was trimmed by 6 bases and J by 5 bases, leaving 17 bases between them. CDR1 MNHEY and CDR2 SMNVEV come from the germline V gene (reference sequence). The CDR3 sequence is CASRRGPDAHEQYF. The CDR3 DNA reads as TGTGCCAGCAGAAGGGGTCCGGACGCCCACGAGCAGTACTTC.

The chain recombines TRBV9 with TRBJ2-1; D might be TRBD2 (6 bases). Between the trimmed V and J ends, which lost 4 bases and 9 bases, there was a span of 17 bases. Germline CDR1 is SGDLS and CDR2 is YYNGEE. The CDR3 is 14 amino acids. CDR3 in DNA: TGTGCCAGCAGCTATATCGAGTATAGCGGTGAGCAGTTCTTC. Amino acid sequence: CASSYIEYSGEQFF.

Here the CDR3 reads CASSLKRQFWGNTGELFF. The DNA for the CDR3 is TGTGCCAGCAGCTTAAAGAGACAGTTCTGGGGGAACACCGGGGAGCTGTTTTTT. The chain has TRBV7-2 and TRBJ2-2; D perhaps matches TRBD1 (5 bases). The V end lost 2 bases, the J end lost 1 base, and 17 bases lay between the germline ends. The CDR3 sequence is 18 residues long. CDR1 SGHTA and CDR2 FQGNSA come from the germline V gene.

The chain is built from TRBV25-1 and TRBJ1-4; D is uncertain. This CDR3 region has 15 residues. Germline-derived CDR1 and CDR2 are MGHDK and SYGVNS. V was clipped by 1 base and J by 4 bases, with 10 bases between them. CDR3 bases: TGTGCCAGCAGTGAATTCACAGTTGATAATGAAAAACTGTTTTTT. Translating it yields CASSEFTVDNEKLFF.

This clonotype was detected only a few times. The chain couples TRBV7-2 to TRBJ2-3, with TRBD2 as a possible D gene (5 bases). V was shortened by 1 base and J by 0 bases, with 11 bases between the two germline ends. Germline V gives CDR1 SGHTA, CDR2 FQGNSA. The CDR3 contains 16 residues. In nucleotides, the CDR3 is TGTGCCAGCAGCTTAGTGGGAGCCACTAGCACAGATACGCAGTATTTT. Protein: CASSLVGATSTDTQYF.

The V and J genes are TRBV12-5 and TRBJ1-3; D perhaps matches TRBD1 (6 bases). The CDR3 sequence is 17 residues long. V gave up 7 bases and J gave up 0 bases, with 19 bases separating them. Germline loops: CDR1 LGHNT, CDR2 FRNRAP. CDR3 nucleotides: TGTGCTAGTGCCTCGAAAAGGGGGGAGAGCTCTGGAAACACCATATATTTT. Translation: CASASKRGESSGNTIYF.

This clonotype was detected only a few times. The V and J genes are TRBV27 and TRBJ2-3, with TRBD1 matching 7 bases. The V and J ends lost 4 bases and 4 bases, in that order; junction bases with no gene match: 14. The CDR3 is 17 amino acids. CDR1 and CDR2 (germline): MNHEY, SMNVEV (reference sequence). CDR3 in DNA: TGTGCCAGCAGTTCACCGGGACAGTTATTGGCCCCAGATACGCAGTATTTT. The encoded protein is CASSSPGQLLAPDTQYF.

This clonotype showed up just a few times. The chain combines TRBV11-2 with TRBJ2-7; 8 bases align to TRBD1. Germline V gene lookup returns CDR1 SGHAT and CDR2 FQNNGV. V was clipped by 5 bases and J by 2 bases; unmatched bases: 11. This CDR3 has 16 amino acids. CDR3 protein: CASSRASGQDTYEQYF. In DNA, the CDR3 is TGTGCCAGCAGCCGCGCCTCGGGACAGGACACCTACGAGCAGTACTTC. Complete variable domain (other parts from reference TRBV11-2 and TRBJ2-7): EAGVAQSPRYKIIEKRQSVAFWCNPISGHATLYWYQQILGQGPKLLIQFQNNGVVDDSQLPKDRFSAERLKGVDSTLKIQPAKLEDSAVYLCASSRASGQDTYEQYFGPGTRLTVT.

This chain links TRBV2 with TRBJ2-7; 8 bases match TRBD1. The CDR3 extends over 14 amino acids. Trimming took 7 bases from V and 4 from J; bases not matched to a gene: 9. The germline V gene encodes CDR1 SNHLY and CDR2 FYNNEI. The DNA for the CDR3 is TGTGCCAGCACCCTTAACAGGGGGAGGTACGAGCAGTACTTC. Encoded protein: CASTLNRGRYEQYF.